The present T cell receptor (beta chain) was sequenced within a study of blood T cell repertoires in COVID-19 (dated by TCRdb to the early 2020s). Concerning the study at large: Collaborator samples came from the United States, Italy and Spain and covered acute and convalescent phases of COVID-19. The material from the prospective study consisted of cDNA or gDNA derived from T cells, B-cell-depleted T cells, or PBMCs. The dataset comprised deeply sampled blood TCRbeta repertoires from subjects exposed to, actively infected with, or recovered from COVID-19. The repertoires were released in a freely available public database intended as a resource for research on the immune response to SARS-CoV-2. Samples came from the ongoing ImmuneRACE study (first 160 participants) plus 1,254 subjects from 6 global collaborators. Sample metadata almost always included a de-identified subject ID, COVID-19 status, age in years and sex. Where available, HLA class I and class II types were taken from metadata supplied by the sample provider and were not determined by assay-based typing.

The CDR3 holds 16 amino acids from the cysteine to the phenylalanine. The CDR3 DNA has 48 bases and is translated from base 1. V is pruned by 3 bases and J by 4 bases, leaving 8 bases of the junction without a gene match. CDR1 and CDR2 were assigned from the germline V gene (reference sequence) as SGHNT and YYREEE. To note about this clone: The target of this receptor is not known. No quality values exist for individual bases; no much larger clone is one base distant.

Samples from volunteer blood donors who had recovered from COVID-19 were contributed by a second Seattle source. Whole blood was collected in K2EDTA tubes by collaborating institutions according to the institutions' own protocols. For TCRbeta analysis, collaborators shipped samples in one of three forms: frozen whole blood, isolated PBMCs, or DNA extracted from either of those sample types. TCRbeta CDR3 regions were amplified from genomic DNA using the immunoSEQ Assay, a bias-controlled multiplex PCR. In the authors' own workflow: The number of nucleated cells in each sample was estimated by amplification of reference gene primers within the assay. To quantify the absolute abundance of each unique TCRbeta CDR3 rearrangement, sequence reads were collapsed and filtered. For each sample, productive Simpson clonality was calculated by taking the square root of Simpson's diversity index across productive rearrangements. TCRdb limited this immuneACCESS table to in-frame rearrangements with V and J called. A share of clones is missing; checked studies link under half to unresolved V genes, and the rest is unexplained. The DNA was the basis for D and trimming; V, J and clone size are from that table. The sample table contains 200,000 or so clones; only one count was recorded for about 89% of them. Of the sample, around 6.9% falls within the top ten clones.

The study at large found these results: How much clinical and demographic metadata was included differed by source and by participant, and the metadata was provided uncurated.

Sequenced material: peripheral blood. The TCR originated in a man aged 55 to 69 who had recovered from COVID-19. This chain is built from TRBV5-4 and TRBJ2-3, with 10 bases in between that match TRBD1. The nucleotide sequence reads TGTGCCAGCAGCTCCGGGGGGGACAGGGGTGCAGATACGCAGTATTTT. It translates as CASSSGGDRGADTQYF.